What follows are 17 T cell receptor beta chains derived from one specimen sequenced in a study of T cells in Graves' hyperthyroidism and ophthalmopathy (dated by TCRdb to the late 2010s). Preparation of the library involved multiplex PCR. Sequencing used an Illumina HiSeq 2000. The TCR beta CDR3 regions were amplified from RNA transcripts. The first round of RT-PCR for the TCR CDR3 was performed with the HTBI primer set and the Qiagen OneStep RT-PCR kit. TCRdb redid the processing of the public reads, applying fastp at Q25 and MiXCR, and retained in-frame beta chains. Rows are combined by CDR3 protein, so each entry shows the most common genes and DNA. This sample holds 600,000 or so distinct CDR3 sequences; 11% to 15% were observed only once. Roughly 7.7% of the sample lies in the top ten. The sequenced sample was blood. The receptors stem from a woman aged 18-30 years with Graves' ophthalmopathy.

This clonotype was counted ten times or more. This chain uses TRBV27 with TRBJ1-1; D remains ambiguous. Germline V CDR1 and CDR2: MNHEY, SMNVEV (reference sequence). Trimming took off 4 bases at V and 4 bases at J, with 4 bases between the two ends. The CDR3 contains 11 residues. The CDR3 protein is CASSWGTEAFF. The CDR3 DNA sequence: TGTGCCAGCAGTTGGGGCACTGAAGCTTTCTTT.

This clonotype was detected many times. The chain combines TRBV29-1 with TRBJ2-1; 10 bases are a match to TRBD2. The CDR3 is 15 residues long. Unmatched junction bases numbered 5, after V lost 0 bases and J lost 6 bases. Germline CDR1 SQVTM, CDR2 ANQGSEA. CDR3 nucleotides: TGCAGCGTTGAAGATGGGGCTAGCGGGAGCAATGAGCAGTTCTTC. This encodes CSVEDGASGSNEQFF.

Many counts were recorded for this clonotype. The genes are TRBV7-2 and TRBJ2-7, with D perhaps TRBD2 (5 bases). Trimming removed 1 base at V and 0 bases at J, with 10 bases between. The CDR3 is 15 amino acids. Germline-derived CDR1 and CDR2 are SGHTA and FQGNSA. Written as DNA, the CDR3 is TGTGCCAGCAGCTTAGACACGGGGAGCTCCTACGAGCAGTACTTC. This encodes CASSLDTGSSYEQYF.

This clonotype appeared many times. The chain carries TRBV11-2 and TRBJ2-1; TRBD1 matches at 9 bases. The germline V gene encodes CDR1 SGHAT and CDR2 FQNNGV. This CDR3 has 15 amino acids. The V gene end was trimmed by 5 bases and the J gene end by 4 bases; junction bases not matched to a gene: 6. The chain's CDR3 is CASSQPGQGYNEQFF. DNA of the CDR3: TGTGCCAGCAGCCAGCCGGGACAGGGATACAATGAGCAGTTCTTC.

This clonotype showed up just a few times. The chain uses TRBV28 and TRBJ1-6; D call uncertain. Deletions cut 6 bases from V and 13 bases from J, with 10 bases between. This CDR3 comprises 11 residues. Germline values: CDR1 MDHEN, CDR2 SYDVKM. The DNA for the CDR3 is TGTGCCAGCAGAACCGGGCCCCCCCTCCACTTT. Translated: CASRTGPPLHF.

This clonotype was recorded many times. The chain links TRBV24-1 to TRBJ2-3, with 9 bases aligning to TRBD2. Germline CDR1 reads KGHDR; CDR2 reads SFDVKD. The CDR3 spans 16 residues. V shed 2 bases, J shed 0 bases, and the junction held 2 bases outside the gene matches. The CDR3 loop reads CATSDSAGGSTDTQYF. The CDR3 DNA follows: TGTGCCACCAGTGATTCAGCGGGAGGTAGCACAGATACGCAGTATTTT.

The chain joins TRBV24-1 to TRBJ1-1; no definite D call. The germline V gene encodes CDR1 KGHDR and CDR2 SFDVKD. This CDR3 comprises 13 residues. With 5 bases removed from V and 1 base from J, the gap between germline ends came to 7 bases. The CDR3 loop is CATSAGKNTEAFF. The CDR3 coding sequence is TGTGCCACCAGTGCAGGAAAGAACACTGAAGCTTTCTTT.

This clonotype has a handful of counts. The CDR3 spells CACNGLTEGRVIINTEAFF. DNA of the CDR3: TGTGCCTGCAATGGGCTTACGGAGGGGCGGGTGATTATAAACACTGAAGCTTTCTTT. This rearrangement joins TRBV6-1 to TRBJ1-1; the D gene is possibly TRBD1 (5 bases). Germline V gives CDR1 MNHNS, CDR2 SASEGT. V was clipped by 11 bases and J by 2 bases, with 33 bases between them. The CDR3 spans 19 residues.

The CDR3 protein is CASSFKDRVNGYTF. CDR3 in DNA: TGTGCCAGCAGTTTCAAGGACAGGGTTAACGGCTACACCTTC. The chain uses TRBV28 and TRBJ1-2; 8 bases agree with TRBD1. Trimming took 3 bases from V and 8 from J; bases not matched to a gene: 8. The CDR3 totals 14 residues. Germline CDR1 and CDR2: MDHEN and SYDVKM.

This clonotype has a count of ten or more. The chain recombines TRBV9 with TRBJ2-7; no definite D call. The ends were cut back, 0 bases at V and 1 base at J, with 8 bases in the middle. Germline V lookup: CDR1 SGDLS, CDR2 YYNGEE. The CDR3 is 14 amino acids. DNA for the CDR3: TGTGCCAGCAGCGTAGGGCAGAAGTCCTACGAGCAGTACTTC. Translating gives CASSVGQKSYEQYF.

This clonotype has more than one count but fewer than ten. The chain has TRBV18 and TRBJ2-7; D gene ambiguous. The V end lost 3 bases, the J end lost 3 bases, and 9 bases lay between the germline ends. CDR3 length: 13 amino acids. Germline V gene data show CDR1 as KGHSH and CDR2 as LQKENI. Here the CDR3 DNA reads TGTGCCAGCTCACCCCGCGATTACTACGAGCAGTACTTC. It codes for CASSPRDYYEQYF.

About this clonotype itself: This could be a read error, since a much larger clone is one nucleotide away. V gene TRBV28 combines with J gene TRBJ1-4; no clear D. The CDR3 runs to 13 residues. The germline gives CDR1 MDHEN, CDR2 SYDVKM. The CDR3 DNA is TGTGCCAGCATGGGCCTGTTAAATGAAGAACTGTTTTTT. Its protein is CASMGLLNEELFF.

The chain uses TRBV5-1 and TRBJ2-5; 7 nucleotides line up with TRBD1. From germline, CDR1 is SGHRS and CDR2 YFSETQ. The CDR3 runs 15 residues. Germline trimming cut 3 bases from V and 2 bases from J; bases unmatched to any gene: 7. CDR3 nucleotide sequence: TGCGCCAGCAGCTCCGGGACAGCACTACAAGAGACCCAGTACTTC. Protein: CASSSGTALQETQYF.

The table lists this clonotype with many counts. The CDR3 is CASSHGDWRDWQETQYF. CDR3 nucleotide sequence: TGTGCCAGCAGCCACGGGGATTGGCGGGACTGGCAAGAGACCCAGTACTTC. The rearrangement links TRBV28 to TRBJ2-5; maybe TRBD2 (6 bases). This CDR3 contains 17 residues. Germline CDR1 and CDR2: MDHEN and SYDVKM. V gave up 6 bases and J gave up 2 bases, with 22 bases separating them.

This clonotype has a count of ten or more. This chain links TRBV20-1 with TRBJ2-5; no clear D gene. Germline V gene sequence: CDR1 DFQATT, CDR2 SNEGSKA (reference sequence). The CDR3 runs to 13 residues. Trimming cost V 0 bases and J 0 bases, with 5 bases left between them. The CDR3 DNA is TGCAGTGCTAGAGATACGTACCAAGAGACCCAGTACTTC. This gives the protein CSARDTYQETQYF.

The V call is TRBV6-5, the J call TRBJ1-4; no clear D gene. CDR1 is MNHEY and CDR2 is SVGAGI in the germline V gene. The CDR3 contains 16 residues. V lost 2 bases and J lost 8, with 18 bases in between. In DNA, the CDR3 is TGTGCCAGCAGTTACAGCGGCGTTGATCTGGGGGAAAAACTGTTTTTT. Translating it yields CASSYSGVDLGEKLFF.

The gene calls are TRBV5-1 and TRBJ2-1, with no clear D. Between the trimmed V and J ends, which lost 1 base and 2 bases, there was a span of 7 bases. The CDR3 runs to 14 residues. Germline V lookup: CDR1 SGHRS, CDR2 YFSETQ. CDR3 sequence: CASSLTTTYNEQFF. The DNA for the CDR3 is TGCGCCAGCAGCTTGACAACTACCTACAATGAGCAGTTCTTC.